This T cell receptor beta chain comes out of a study of blood T cell dynamics during melanoma immunotherapy. Background on the study: First-line therapy was either pembrolizumab or nivolumab with ipilimumab for metastatic melanoma.

This clone was observed a handful of times. The antigen is undetermined. Whole-study results and caveats: It remained unknown if the driving T cell clones were melanoma-specific.

Germline CDR1 reads GTSNPN; CDR2 reads SVGIG (reference sequence). There are 14 residues in the CDR3. The V and J ends lost 1 base and 4 bases, in that order; junction bases with no gene match: 4. A fixed DNA input of 350 ng was used per bulk PBMC sample. Here immunoSEQ multiplex PCR was the method, and the copy in TCRdb shows in-frame clones only, minus some. The sample records thousands of clones, 85% being singletons. Indicated time point: week 3, after first cycle of checkpoint inhibitor. Samples come from before therapy and from week 3 after the first blockade cycle. This TCR was recovered from a human donor with melanoma. V is TRBV30 and J is TRBJ1-5; 7 bases are a match to TRBD1. Specimen: blood, collected from a patient treated with checkpoint blockade. CDR3: CAWSEEQGNQPQHF. The CDR3 nucleotides read TGTGCCTGGAGTGAGGAACAGGGGAATCAGCCCCAGCATTTT.